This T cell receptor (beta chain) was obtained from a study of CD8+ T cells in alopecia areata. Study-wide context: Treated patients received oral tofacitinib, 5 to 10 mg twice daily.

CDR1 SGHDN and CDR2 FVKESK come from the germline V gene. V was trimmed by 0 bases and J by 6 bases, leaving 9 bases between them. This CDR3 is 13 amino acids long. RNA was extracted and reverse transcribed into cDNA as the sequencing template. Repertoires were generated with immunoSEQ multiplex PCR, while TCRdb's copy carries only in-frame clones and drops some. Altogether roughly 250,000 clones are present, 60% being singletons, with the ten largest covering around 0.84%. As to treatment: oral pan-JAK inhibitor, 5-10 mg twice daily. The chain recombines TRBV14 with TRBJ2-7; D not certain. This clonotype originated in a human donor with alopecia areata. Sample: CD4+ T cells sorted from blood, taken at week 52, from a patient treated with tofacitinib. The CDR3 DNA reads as TGTGCCAGCAGCCAAGACGTCATCGCCGAGCAGTACTTC. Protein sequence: CASSQDVIAEQYF.